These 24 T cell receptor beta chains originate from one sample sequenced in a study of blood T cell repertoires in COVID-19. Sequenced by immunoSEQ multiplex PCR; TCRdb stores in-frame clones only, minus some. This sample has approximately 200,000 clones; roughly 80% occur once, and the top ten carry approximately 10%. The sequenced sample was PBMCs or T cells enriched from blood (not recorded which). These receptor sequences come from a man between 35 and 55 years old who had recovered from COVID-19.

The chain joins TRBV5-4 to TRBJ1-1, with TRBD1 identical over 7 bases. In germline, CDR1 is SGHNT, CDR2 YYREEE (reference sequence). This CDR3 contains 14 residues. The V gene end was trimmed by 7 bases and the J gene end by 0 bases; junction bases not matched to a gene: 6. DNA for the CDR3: TGTGCCAGCGGCGACAGGGAGGTGAACACTGAAGCTTTCTTT. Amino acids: CASGDREVNTEAFF.

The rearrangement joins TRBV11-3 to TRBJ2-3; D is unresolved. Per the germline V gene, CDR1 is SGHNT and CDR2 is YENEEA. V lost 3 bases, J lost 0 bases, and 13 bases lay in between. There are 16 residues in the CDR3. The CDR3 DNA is TGTGCCAGCAGCTTTAACGGTGAGGTCAGCACAGATACGCAGTATTTT. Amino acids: CASSFNGEVSTDTQYF.

This chain's CDR3 is CASSYGQGSYEQYF. The CDR3, as DNA: TGTGCCAGCAGTTACGGACAGGGATCCTACGAGCAGTACTTC. This rearrangement joins TRBV6-2 or TRBV6-3 to TRBJ2-7; 8 positions match TRBD1. The CDR3 length is 14 residues. V was pared by 2 bases and J by 1 base, with 1 base of the junction left unmatched. Germline V gene lookup returns CDR1 MNHEY and CDR2 SVGEGT.

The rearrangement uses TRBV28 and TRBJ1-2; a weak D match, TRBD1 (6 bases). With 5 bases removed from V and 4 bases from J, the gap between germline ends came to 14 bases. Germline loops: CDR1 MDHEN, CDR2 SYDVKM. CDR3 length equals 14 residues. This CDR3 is CASSGQSLGYGYTF. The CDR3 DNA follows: TGTGCCAGCAGTGGACAGTCCCTTGGCTATGGCTACACCTTC.

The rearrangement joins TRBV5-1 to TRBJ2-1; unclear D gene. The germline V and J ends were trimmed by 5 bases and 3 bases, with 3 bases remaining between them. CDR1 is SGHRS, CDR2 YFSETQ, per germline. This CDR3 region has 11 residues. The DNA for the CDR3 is TGCGCCAGCAGTTACTACAATGAGCAGTTCTTC. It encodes CASSYYNEQFF. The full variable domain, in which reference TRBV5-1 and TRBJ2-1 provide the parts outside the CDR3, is KAGVTQTPRYLIKTRGQQVTLSCSPISGHRSVSWYQQTPGQGLQFLFEYFSETQRNKGNFPGRFSGRQFSNSRSEMNVSTLELGDSALYLCASSYYNEQFFGPGTRLTVL.

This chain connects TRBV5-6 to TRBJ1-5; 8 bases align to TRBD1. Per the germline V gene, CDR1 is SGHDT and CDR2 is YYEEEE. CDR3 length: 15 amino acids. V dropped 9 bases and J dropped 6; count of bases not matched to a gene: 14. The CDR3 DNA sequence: TGTGCCACCTCAGCGGGTGGACAGGGAGTTCAGCCCCAGCATTTT. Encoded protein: CATSAGGQGVQPQHF.

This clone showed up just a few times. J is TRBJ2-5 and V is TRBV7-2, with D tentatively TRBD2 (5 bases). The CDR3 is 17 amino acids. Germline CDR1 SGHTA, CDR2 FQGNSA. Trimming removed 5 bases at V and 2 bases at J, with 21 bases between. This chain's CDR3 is CASSGSRGLREQETQYF. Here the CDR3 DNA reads TGTGCCAGCAGCGGGAGCCGAGGGCTACGGGAACAAGAGACCCAGTACTTC.

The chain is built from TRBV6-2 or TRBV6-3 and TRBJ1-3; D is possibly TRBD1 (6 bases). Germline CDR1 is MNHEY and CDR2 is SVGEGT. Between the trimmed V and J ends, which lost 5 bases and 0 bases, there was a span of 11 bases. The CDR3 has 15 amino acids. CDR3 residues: CASSPTGGSGNTIYF. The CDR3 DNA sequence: TGTGCCAGCAGTCCGACAGGAGGCTCTGGAAACACCATATATTTT.

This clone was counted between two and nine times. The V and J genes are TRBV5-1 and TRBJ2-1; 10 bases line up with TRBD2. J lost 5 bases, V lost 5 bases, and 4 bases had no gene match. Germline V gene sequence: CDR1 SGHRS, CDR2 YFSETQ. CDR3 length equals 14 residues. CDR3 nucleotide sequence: TGCGCCAGCAGGGTTGGACTAGCGGACAATGAGCAGTTCTTC. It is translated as CASRVGLADNEQFF.

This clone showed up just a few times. CDR3 amino acids: CASSSSAGENYGYTF. DNA of the CDR3: TGTGCCAGCAGCTCCAGTGCGGGAGAGAACTATGGCTACACCTTC. The V gene is TRBV7-2, the J gene TRBJ1-2; D not resolved. The CDR3 covers 15 residues. CDR1 is SGHTA, CDR2 FQGNSA, per germline. The ends were cut back, 4 bases at V and 2 bases at J, with 14 bases in the middle.

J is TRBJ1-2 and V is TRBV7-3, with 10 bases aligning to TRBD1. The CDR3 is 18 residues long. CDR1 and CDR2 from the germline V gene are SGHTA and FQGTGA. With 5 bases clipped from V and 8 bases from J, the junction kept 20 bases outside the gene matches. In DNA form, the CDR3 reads TGTGCCAGCAGCCCAGATGCCGGGACAGGGGCCCTATGGGGCGGCTACACCTTC. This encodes CASSPDAGTGALWGGYTF.

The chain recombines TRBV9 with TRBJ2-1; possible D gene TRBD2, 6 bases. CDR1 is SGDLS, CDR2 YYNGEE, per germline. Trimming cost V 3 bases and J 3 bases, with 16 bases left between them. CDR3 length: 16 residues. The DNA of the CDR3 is TGTGCCAGCAGCGAGAGGGGAGATAGCGGCTACAATGAGCAGTTCTTC. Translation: CASSERGDSGYNEQFF. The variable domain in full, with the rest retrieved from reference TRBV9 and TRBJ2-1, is DSGVTQTPKHLITATGQRVTLRCSPRSGDLSVYWYQQSLDQGLQFLIQYYNGEERAKGNILERFSAQQFPDLHSELNLSSLELGDSALYFCASSERGDSGYNEQFFGPGTRLTVL.

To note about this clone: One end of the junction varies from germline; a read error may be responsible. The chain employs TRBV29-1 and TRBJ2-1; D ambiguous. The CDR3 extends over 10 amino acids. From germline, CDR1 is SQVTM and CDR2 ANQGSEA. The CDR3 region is CNVTANEQFF. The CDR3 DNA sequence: TGCAACGTTACAGCTAATGAGCAGTTCTTC.

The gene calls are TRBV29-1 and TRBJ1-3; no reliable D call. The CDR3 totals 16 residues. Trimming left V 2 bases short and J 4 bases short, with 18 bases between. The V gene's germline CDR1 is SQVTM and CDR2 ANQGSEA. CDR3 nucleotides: TGCAGCGTTGAACATGGTGGCCGCGGGATGGGAAACACCATATATTTT. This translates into CSVEHGGRGMGNTIYF.

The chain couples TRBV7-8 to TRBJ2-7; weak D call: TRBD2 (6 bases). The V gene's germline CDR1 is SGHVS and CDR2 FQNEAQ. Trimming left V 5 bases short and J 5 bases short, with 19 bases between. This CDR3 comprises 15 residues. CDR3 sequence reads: CASSPPGTDSHEQYF. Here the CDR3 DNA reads TGTGCCAGCAGCCCCCCCGGGACTGATTCCCACGAGCAGTACTTC.

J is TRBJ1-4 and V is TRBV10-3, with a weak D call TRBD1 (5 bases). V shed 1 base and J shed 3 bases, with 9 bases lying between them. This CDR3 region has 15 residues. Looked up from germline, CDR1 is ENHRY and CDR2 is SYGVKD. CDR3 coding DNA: TGTGCCATCAGTGAGTACGGGGGAGCTAATGAAAAACTGTTTTTT. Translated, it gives CAISEYGGANEKLFF.

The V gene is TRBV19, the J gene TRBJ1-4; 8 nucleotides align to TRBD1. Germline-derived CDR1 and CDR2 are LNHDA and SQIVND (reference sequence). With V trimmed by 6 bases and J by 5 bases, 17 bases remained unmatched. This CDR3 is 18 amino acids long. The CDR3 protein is CASSIYPGQAIRNEKLFF. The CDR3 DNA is TGTGCCAGTAGCATATACCCGGGACAGGCGATACGGAATGAAAAACTGTTTTTT.

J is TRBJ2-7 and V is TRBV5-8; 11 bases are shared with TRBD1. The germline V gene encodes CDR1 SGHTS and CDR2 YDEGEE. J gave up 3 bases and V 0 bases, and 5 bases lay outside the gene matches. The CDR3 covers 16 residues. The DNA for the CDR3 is TGTGCCAGCAGCTTGGTAGGAGGGACAGGGGGCTACGAGCAGTACTTC. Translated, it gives CASSLVGGTGGYEQYF.

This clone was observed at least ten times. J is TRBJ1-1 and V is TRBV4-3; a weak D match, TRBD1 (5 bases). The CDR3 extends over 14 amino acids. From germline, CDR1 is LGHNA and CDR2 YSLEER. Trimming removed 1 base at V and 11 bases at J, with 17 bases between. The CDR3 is CASSQVSTGSGAFF. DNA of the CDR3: TGCGCCAGCAGCCAAGTGTCAACAGGCTCAGGTGCTTTCTTT.

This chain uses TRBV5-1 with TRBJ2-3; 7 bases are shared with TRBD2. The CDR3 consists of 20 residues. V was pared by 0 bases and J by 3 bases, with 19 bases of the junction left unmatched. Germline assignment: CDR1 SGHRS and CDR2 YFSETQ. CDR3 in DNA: TGCGCCAGCAGCTTGGGGTCCCCACCCATTCTAGTCGGGGGGACAGATACGCAGTATTTT. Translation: CASSLGSPPILVGGTDTQYF.

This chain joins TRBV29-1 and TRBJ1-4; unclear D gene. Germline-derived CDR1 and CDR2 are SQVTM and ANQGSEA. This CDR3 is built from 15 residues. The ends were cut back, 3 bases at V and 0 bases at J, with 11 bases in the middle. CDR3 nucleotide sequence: TGCAGCGTTGAGGAGGACGGCGCAACTAATGAAAAACTGTTTTTT. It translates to CSVEEDGATNEKLFF.

The CDR3 nucleotides read TGTGCCAGCAGTGAAGGGCGGTCCTACGAGCAGTACTTC. The encoded protein is CASSEGRSYEQYF. V and J are TRBV6-1 and TRBJ2-7; D is uncertain. V lost 1 base and J 1 base, leaving 5 bases between the germline ends. Germline CDR1 and CDR2: MNHNS and SASEGT. The CDR3 has 13 residues.

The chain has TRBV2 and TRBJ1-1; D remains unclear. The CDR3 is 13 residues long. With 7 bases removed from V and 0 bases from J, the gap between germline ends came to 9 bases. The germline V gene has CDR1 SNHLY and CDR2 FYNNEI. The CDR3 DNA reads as TGTGCCAGCAATCCCTCTTTGAACACTGAAGCTTTCTTT. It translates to CASNPSLNTEAFF.

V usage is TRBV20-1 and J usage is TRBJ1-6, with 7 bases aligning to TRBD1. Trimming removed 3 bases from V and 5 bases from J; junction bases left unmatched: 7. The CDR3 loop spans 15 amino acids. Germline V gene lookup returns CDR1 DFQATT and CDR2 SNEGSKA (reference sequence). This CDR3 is CSASWTGADNSPLHF. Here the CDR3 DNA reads TGCAGTGCTAGTTGGACAGGTGCTGATAATTCACCCCTCCACTTT.